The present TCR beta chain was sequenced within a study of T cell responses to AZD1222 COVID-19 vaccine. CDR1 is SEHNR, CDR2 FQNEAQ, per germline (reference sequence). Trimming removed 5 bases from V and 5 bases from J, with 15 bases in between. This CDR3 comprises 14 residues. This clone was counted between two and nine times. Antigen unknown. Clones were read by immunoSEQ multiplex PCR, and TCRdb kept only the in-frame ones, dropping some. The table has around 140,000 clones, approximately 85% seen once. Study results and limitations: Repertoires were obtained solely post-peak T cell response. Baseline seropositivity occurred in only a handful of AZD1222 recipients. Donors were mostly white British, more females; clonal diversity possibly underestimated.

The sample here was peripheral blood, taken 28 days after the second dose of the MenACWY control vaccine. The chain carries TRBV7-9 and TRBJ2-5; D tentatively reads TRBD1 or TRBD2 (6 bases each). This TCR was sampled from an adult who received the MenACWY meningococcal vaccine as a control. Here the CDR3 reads CASSRGRTSETQYF. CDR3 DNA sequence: TGTGCCAGCAGCCGGGGGCGGACGTCGGAGACCCAGTACTTC.